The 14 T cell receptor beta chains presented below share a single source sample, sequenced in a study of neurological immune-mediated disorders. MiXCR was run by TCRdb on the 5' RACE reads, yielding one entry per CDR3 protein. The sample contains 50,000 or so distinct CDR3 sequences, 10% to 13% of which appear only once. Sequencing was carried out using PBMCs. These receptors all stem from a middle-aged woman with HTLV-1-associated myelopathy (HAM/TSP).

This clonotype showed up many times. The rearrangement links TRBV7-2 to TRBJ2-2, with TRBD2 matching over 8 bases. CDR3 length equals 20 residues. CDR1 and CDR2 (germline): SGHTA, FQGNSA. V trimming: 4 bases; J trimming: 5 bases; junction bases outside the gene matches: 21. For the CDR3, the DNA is TGTGCCAGCAGCTCGTACTTGGTTTTCCTGTGGACTAGCAAGACCGGGGAGCTGTTTTTT. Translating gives CASSSYLVFLWTSKTGELFF. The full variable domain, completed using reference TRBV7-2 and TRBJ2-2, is GAGVSQSPSNKVTEKGKDVELRCDPISGHTALYWYRQSLGQGLEFLIYFQGNSAPDKSGLPSDRFSAERTGGSVSTLTIQRTQQEDSAVYLCASSSYLVFLWTSKTGELFFGEGSRLTVL.

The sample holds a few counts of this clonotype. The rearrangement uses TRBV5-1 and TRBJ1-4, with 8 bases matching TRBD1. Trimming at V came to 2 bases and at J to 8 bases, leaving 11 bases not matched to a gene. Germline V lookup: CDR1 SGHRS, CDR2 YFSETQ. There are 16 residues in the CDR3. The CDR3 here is CASSLGQGGYGEKLFF. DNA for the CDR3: TGCGCCAGCAGCTTAGGACAGGGAGGCTATGGAGAAAAACTGTTTTTT.

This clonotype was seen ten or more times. The CDR3 DNA is TGTGCCATCAGTGACGGGACAGGGGGGTCCTACGAGCAGTACTTC. This translates into CAISDGTGGSYEQYF. The chain has TRBV10-3 and TRBJ2-7, with 11 nucleotides matching TRBD1. Germline values: CDR1 ENHRY, CDR2 SYGVKD. This CDR3 is 15 amino acids long. V lost 3 bases to trimming and J lost 1 base; unmatched junction nucleotides: 2.

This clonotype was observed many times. The CDR3 DNA follows: TGTGCCAGCAGCTTCACAGGGCGGAATGGCTACACCTTC. Protein: CASSFTGRNGYTF. J is TRBJ1-2 and V is TRBV7-2; tentatively, D is TRBD1 (6 bases). V was pared by 3 bases and J by 6 bases, with 11 bases between. CDR3 length: 13 amino acids. Germline-derived CDR1 and CDR2 are SGHTA and FQGNSA.

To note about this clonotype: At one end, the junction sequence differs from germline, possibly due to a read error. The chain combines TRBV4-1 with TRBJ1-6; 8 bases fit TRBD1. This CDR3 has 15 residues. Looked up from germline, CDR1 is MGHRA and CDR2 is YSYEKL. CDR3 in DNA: TGCGCCAACAGCCACCCGGACAGGGTAAATTCACCCCTCCACTTT. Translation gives CANSHPDRVNSPLHF.

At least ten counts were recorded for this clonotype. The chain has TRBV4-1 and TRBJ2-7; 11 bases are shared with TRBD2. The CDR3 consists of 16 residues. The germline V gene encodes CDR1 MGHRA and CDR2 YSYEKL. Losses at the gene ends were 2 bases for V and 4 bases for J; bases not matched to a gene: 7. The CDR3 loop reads CASSQIAGGLMYEQYF. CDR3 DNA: TGCGCCAGCAGCCAAATAGCGGGGGGGCTTATGTACGAGCAGTACTTC.

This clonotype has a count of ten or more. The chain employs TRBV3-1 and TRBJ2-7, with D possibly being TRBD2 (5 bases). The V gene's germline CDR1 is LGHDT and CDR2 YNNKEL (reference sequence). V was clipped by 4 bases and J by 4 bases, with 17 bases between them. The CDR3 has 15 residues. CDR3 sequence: CASSLRRLHGYEQYF. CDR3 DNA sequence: TGTGCCAGCAGCCTTAGGAGGCTCCATGGGTACGAGCAGTACTTC.

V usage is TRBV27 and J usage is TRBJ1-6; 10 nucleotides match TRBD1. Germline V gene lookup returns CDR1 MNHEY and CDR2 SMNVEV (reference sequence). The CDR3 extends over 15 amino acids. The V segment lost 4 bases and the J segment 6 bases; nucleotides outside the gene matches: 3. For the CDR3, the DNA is TGTGCCAGCAGTTCTCGGACAGGGGGTAATTCACCCCTCCACTTT. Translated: CASSSRTGGNSPLHF.

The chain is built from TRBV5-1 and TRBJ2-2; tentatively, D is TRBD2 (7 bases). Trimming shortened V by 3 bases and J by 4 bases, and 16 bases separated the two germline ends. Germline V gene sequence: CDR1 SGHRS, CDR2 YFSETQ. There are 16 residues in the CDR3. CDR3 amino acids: CASSSWGGGPTGELFF. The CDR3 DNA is TGCGCCAGCAGCTCGTGGGGGGGGGGCCCCACCGGGGAGCTGTTTTTT.

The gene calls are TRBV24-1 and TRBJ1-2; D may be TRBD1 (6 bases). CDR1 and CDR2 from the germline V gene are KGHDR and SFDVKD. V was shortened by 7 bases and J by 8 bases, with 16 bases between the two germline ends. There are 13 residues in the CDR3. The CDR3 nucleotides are TGTGCCACCAGCCAAACAGGGCTCGGGGGCTACACCTTC. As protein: CATSQTGLGGYTF.

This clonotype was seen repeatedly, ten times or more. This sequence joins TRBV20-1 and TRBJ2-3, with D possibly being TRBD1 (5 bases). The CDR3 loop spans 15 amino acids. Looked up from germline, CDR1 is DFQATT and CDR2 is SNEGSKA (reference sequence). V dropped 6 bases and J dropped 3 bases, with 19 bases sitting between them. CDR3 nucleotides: TGCAGTGCGGGGCTCCCGGGCTTTTTGACAGATACGCAGTATTTT. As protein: CSAGLPGFLTDTQYF.

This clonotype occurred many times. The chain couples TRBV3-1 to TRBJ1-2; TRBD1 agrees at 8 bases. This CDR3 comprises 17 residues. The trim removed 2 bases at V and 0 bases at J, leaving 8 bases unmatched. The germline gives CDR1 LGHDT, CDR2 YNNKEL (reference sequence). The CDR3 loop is CASSQHHGQGANYGYTF. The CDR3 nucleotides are TGTGCCAGCAGCCAACACCACGGACAGGGCGCTAACTATGGCTACACCTTC. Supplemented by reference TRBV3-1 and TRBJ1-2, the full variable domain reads DTAVSQTPKYLVTQMGNDKSIKCEQNLGHDTMYWYKQDSKKFLKIMFSYNNKELIINETVPNRFSPKSPDKAHLNLHINSLELGDSAVYFCASSQHHGQGANYGYTFGSGTRLTVV.

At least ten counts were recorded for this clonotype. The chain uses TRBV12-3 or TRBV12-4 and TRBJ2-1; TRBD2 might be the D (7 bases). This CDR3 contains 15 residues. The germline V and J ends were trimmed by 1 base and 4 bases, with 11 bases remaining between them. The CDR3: CASSLEGGVYNEQFF. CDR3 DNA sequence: TGTGCCAGCAGTTTAGAGGGGGGGGTATACAATGAGCAGTTCTTC.

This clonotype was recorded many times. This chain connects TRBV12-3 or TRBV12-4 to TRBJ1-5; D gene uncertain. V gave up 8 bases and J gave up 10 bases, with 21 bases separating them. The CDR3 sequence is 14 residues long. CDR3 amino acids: CASAGTDLLGPQHF. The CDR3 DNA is TGTGCCAGCGCCGGTACAGACCTTCTAGGTCCCCAGCATTTT.